Listed below are T cell receptor beta chains from one sample, sequenced in a study of cytomegalovirus exposure and HLA in healthy donors. Measured with immunoSEQ multiplex PCR; TCRdb has only the in-frame clones, and not every one. The repertoire has some 100,000 clones, around 79% of them found once; the top ten carry 14%. The sequenced sample was PBMCs. These TCRs come from a woman aged 70-85 years in good health and CMV-seropositive. The CDR3 runs from the conserved cysteine through the conserved F or W. A D gene is named only where the DNA matches it firmly.

d_call j_call v_call cdr3_aa
TRBD2 TRBJ2-7 TRBV7-8 CASSLPSGTSGRTSSYEQYF
TRBD1 TRBJ2-1 TRBV29-1 CSVAGTVYNEQFF
NA TRBJ1-5 TRBV19 CASNGGFYSNQPQHF
TRBD2 TRBJ2-5 TRBV6-5 CASSYSNAGRETQYF
TRBD2 TRBJ2-1 TRBV11-2 CASSLGLDNEQFF
NA TRBJ2-1 TRBV4-1 CASSPFTGGSSYNEQFF
NA TRBJ2-5 TRBV5-1 CASSLKPGDLQETQYF
TRBD2 TRBJ2-7 TRBV5-1 CASSWTSGSKYEQYF
NA TRBJ1-4 TRBV7-9 CASSPAGRGGEKLFF
NA TRBJ2-7 TRBV7-2 CASSLREGEQYF
TRBD1 TRBJ2-7 TRBV5-1 CASSLLDREYEQYF
NA TRBJ1-4 TRBV11-2 CASSSPPEKLFF
TRBD2 TRBJ2-7 TRBV28 CASTPGGGFYEQYF
TRBD1 TRBJ2-5 TRBV27 CASSLITPGQGGETQYF
TRBD2 TRBJ2-3 TRBV30 CAWRAAWLREGTDTQYF
NA TRBJ2-2 TRBV4-2 CASSQPTASANTGELFF
NA TRBJ1-1 TRBV28 CASSLGQLNTEAFF
NA TRBJ1-1 TRBV7-9 CASSQFRENTEAFF
TRBD2 TRBJ2-7 TRBV5-1 CASSGGTGLAGGAYEQYF
NA TRBJ1-5 TRBV19 CASSIVAGFESNQPQHF
NA TRBJ2-7 TRBV2 CASSAGYEQYF
NA TRBJ2-3 TRBV4-3 CASSQGGQFPFTDTQYF
TRBD1 TRBJ1-2 TRBV28 CASSGQGAYGYTF
NA TRBJ1-1 TRBV18 CASSPWEQANTEAFF
NA TRBJ1-1 TRBV7-3 CASSPSGDTEAFF
NA TRBJ2-7 TRBV6-5 CASSYPDRPYEQYF
NA TRBJ1-4 TRBV5-1 CASSLGADSRYSATNEKLFF
NA TRBJ1-1 TRBV5-1 CASSLTLNTEAFF
NA TRBJ2-2 TRBV11-3 CASSLTRDTGELFF
TRBD1 TRBJ1-3 TRBV5-1 CASRESGRGHRGNTIYF
TRBD2 TRBJ2-1 TRBV14 CASSQGRAPSGSFYEQFF
NA TRBJ2-1 TRBV23-1 CASSQRESFNEQFF
NA TRBJ2-3 TRBV6-5 CASSLQGPDTQYF
NA TRBJ1-5 TRBV2 CASRDTGTHQPQHF
TRBD1 TRBJ1-6 TRBV19 CASSATGIQNSPLHF
NA TRBJ2-2 TRBV4-3 CASSQGGGPRTGELFF
TRBD2 TRBJ2-2 TRBV2 CASSVTSGSPNIGELFF
NA TRBJ2-7 TRBV19 CASSPGQLYEQYF
NA TRBJ1-2 TRBV11-2 CASSAWGRLLGGYTF
TRBD1 TRBJ2-1 TRBV6-5 CASSGTGSVGEQFF
NA TRBJ2-7 TRBV10-1 CASSESGGEQYF
TRBD2 TRBJ2-7 TRBV4-3 CASSQGPGAGEQYF
NA TRBJ1-2 TRBV28 CASSSQGLNGYTF